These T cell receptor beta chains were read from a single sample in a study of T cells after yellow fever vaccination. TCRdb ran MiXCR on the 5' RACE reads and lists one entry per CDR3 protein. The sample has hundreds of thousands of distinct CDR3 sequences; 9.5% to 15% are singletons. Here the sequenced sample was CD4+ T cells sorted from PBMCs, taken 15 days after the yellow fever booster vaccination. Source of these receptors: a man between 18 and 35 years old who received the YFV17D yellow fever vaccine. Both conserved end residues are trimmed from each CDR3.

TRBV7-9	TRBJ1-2	ASSNTRYGYT
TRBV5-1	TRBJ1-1	ASSWAGGTAGAYAEAF
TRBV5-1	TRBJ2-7	ASSSGTGSSYEQY
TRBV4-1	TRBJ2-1	ASSQGRAFSYNEQF
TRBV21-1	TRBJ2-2	ACPGQGADGELF
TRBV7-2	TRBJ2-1	ASSFGSSSYNEQF
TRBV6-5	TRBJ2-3	ASSPRQTTDTQY
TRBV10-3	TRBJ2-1	AISESGTSGGLFNEQF
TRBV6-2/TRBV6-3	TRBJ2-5	ASSYSSQGQGETQY
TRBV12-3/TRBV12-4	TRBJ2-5	ASSPAGMRGRETQY
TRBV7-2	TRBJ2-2	ASSLARQGGTGELF
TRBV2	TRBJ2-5	ASRFAGAGETQY
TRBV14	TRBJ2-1	ASSPQGWDSIYNEQF
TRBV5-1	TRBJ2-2	ASSVDRAGELF
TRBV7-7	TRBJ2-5	ASSAGGGAPEETQY
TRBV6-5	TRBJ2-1	ASIAGAGGSYNEQF
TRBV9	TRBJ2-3	ASSVALTLGGPDTQY
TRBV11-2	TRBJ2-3	ASSLQRGGVYTQY
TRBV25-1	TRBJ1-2	ASSETGTGWARYGYT
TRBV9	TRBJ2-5	ASSVTGMETQY
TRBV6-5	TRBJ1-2	ASSNLGGSGYT
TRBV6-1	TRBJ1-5	ASRDRERIQPQH
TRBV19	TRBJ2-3	ASNMIGSDTQY
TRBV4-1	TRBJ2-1	ASSQWGQENEQF
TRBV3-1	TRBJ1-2	ASSLGQSRGGYT
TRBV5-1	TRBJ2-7	ASSPTGLTRGEQY
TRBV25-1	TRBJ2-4	ASSELTGTVEAKNIQY
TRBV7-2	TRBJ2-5	ASSTKRGGGETQY
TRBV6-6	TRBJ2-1	ASRKLAGTGNEQF
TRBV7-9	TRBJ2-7	ASSLVDRLDEQY
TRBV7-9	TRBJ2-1	ASSLGRRYEQF
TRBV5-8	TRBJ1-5	ASSRTGNEDQPQH
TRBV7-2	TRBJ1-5	ASSLEVAGNQPQH
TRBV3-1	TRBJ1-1	ASSPEADTQIAF
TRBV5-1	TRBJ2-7	ASSSTGPSYEQY
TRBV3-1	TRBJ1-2	ASSQRGGYT
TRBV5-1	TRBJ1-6	ASSLAIPVSPLH
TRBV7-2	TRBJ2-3	ASVVDQGPDTQY
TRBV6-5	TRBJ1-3	ASSYSRGGNTIY
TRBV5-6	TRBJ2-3	ASSLVGRSDTQY
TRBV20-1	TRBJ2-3	GRTSGGDTQY
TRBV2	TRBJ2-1	ASGGQANEQF
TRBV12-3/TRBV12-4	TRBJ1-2	ASDRGGENYGYT
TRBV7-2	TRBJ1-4	ASSSYNEKLF
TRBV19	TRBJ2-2	ASIRDGNTGELF
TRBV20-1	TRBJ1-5	SAEGTANQPQH
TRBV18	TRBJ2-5	ASSPIGGQETQY
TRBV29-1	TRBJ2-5	SVERGLQETQY
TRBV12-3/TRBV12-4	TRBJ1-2	ASSLGGMGFYGYT
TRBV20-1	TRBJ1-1	SALQLNTDAF
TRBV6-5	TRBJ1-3	ASTLNFRTADGNTIY
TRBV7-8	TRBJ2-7	ASSFTGTSGVGEQY
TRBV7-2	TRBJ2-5	ASSLASGETQY
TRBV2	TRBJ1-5	ASSILGGLAGTRNQPQH